Listed here is a single T cell receptor (beta chain). What it binds is unknown. When the RNA was reverse transcribed, random hexamers were used with an input of roughly 0.45 to 1 ug. immunoSEQ multiplex PCR amplified TCR beta CDR3 across 54 Vbeta, 13 Jbeta. TCRdb ran MiXCR on the immunoSEQ multiplex PCR reads and lists one entry per CDR3 protein. Of 150,000 to 200,000 distinct CDR3 sequences in the sample, over 85% are singletons; the top ten hold over 0.08%. The data belong to a study of CD8 T cells in Susac syndrome. Study-level points and caveats: A relatively small number of individuals underwent TCR sequencing and HLA analysis.

The authors sequenced TCR beta from blood CD8+ and CD4+ T cells. TEMRA cells were enriched by FACS, and CD4+ and CD8+ T cells were negatively isolated. This CDR3 is built from 15 residues. Germline CDR1 reads LNHDA; CDR2 reads SQIVND (reference sequence). V lost 3 bases and J lost 2, with 11 bases in between. The gene calls are TRBV19 and TRBJ1-5, with D unresolved. The sample comprised CD4+ T cells from PBMCs. The sequence came from a human donor with multiple sclerosis. The chain's CDR3 is CASSISQPGNQPQHF. As DNA, the CDR3 is TGTGCCAGTAGTATCTCACAACCGGGCAATCAGCCCCAGCATTTT.